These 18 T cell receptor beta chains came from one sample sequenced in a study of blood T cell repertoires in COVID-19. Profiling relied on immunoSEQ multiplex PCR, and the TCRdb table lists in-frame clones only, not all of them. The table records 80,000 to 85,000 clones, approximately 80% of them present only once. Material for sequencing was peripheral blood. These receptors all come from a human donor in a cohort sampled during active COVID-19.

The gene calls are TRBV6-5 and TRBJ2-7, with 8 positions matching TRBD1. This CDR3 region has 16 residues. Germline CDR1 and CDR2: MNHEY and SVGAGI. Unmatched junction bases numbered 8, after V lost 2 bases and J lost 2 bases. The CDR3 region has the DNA TGTGCCAGCAGTTACGTTACAGGGGGTCCTCCCTACGAGCAGTACTTC. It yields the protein CASSYVTGGPPYEQYF.

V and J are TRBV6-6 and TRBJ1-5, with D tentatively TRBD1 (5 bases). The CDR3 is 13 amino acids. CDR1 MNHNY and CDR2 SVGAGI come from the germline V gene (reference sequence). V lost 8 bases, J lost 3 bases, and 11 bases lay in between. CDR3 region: CASLGQLNQPQHF. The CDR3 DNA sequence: TGTGCCAGCCTAGGACAACTCAATCAGCCCCAGCATTTT.

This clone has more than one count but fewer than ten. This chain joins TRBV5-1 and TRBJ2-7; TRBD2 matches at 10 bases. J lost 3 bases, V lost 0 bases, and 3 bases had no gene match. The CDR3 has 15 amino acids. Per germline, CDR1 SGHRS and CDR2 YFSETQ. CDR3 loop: CASSLALAGDYEQYF. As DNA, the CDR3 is TGCGCCAGCAGCTTGGCGCTAGCGGGGGACTACGAGCAGTACTTC.

The DNA for the CDR3 is TGTGCCAGCAGTGTGGACAGCATAGGCACTGAAGCTTTCTTT. It yields the protein CASSVDSIGTEAFF. The chain joins TRBV6-6 to TRBJ1-1; D possibly corresponds to TRBD1 (6 bases). Trimming shortened V by 5 bases and J by 4 bases, and 14 bases separated the two germline ends. Germline CDR1 MNHNY, CDR2 SVGAGI (reference sequence). This CDR3 has 14 amino acids.

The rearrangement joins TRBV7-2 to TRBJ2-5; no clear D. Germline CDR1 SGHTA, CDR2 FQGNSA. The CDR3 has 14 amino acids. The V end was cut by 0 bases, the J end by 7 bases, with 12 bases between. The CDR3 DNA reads TGTGCCAGCAGCTTAGCCATCACTCCCGGGACCCAGTACTTC. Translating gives CASSLAITPGTQYF.

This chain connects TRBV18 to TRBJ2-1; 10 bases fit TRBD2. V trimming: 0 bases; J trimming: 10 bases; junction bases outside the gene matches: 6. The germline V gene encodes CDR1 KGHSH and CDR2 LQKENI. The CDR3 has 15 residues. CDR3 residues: CASSPPLAGATEQFF. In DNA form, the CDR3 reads TGTGCCAGCTCACCACCTCTAGCGGGGGCCACCGAGCAGTTCTTC.

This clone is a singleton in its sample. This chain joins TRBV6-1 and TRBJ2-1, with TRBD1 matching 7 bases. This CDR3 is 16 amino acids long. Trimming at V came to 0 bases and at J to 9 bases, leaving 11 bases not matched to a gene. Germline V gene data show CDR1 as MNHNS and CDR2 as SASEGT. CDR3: CASSEASGTNRGEQFF. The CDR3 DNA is TGTGCCAGCAGTGAAGCCTCGGGGACCAACAGGGGTGAGCAGTTCTTC.

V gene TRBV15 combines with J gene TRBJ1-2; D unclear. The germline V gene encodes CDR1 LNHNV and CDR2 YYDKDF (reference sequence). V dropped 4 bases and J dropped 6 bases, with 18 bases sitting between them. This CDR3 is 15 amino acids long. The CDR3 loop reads CATSTRAGSGHGYTF. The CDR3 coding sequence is TGTGCCACCAGCACCCGGGCGGGCTCGGGCCATGGCTACACCTTC.

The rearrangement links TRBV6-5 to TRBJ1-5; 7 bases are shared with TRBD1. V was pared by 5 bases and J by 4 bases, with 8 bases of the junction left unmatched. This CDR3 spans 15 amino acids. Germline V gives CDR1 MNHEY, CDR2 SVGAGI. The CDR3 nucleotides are TGTGCCAGCAGTACCAATACAGGGGCGAATCAGCCCCAGCATTTT. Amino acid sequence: CASSTNTGANQPQHF.

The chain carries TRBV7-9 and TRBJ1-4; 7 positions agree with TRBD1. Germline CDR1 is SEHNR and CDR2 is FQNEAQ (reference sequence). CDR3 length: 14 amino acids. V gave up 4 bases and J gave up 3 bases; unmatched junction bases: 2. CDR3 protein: CASSSGTANEKLFF. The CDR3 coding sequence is TGTGCCAGCAGCTCAGGGACAGCTAATGAAAAACTGTTTTTT.

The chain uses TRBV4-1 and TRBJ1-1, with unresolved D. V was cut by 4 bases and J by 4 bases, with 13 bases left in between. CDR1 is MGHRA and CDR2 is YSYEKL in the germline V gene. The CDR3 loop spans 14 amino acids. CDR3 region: CASSPHGSVTEAFF. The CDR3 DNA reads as TGCGCCAGCAGCCCCCACGGGTCGGTCACTGAAGCTTTCTTT.

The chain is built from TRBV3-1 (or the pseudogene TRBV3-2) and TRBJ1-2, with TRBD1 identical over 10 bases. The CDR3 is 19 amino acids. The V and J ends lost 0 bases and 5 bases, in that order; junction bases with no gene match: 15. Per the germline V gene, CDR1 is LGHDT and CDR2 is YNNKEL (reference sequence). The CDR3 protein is CASSQDLLTGGRNGYGYTF. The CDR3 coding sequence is TGTGCCAGCAGCCAAGATCTCCTGACAGGGGGCAGGAATGGGTATGGCTACACCTTC.

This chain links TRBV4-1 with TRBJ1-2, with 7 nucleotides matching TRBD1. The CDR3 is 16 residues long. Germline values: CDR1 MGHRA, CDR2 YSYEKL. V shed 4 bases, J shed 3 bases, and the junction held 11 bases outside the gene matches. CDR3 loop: CASSPLGDRIDYGYTF. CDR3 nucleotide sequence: TGCGCCAGCAGCCCTCTGGGGGACAGAATAGACTATGGCTACACCTTC.

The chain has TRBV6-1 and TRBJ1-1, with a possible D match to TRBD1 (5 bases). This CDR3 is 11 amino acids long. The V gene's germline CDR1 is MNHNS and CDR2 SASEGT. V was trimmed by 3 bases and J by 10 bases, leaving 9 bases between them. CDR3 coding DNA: TGTGCCAGCAGTGAGACAGTCGGAGCTTTCTTT. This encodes CASSETVGAFF.

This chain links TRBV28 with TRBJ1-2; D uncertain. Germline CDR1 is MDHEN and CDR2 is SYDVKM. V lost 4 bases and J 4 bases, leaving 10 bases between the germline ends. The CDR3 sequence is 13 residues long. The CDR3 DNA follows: TGTGCCAGCAGTTGGAGTCAGATCTATGGCTACACCTTC. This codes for CASSWSQIYGYTF.

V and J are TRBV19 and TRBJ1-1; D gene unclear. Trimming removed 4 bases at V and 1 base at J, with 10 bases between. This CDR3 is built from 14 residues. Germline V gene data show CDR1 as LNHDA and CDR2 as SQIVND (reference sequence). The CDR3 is CASSTSPRNTEAFF. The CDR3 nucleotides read TGTGCCAGTAGTACCTCGCCCAGGAACACTGAAGCTTTCTTT.

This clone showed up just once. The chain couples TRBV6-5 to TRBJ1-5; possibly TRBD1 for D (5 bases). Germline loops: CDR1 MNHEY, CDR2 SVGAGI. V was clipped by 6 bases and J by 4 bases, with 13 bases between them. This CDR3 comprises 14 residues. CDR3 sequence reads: CASSLGGGNQPQHF. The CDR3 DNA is TGTGCCAGCAGCCTAGGCGGGGGGAATCAGCCCCAGCATTTT.

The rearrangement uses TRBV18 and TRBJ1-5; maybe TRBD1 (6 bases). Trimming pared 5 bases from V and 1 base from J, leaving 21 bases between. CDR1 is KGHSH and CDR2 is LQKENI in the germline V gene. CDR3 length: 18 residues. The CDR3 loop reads CASSARQAGVVSNQPQHF. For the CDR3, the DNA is TGTGCCAGCTCAGCACGACAGGCAGGGGTGGTGAGCAATCAGCCCCAGCATTTT.